A single sample gave rise to the 10 T cell receptor beta chains below, sequenced in a study of human T cells and chemical hapten exposure. MiXCR was run by TCRdb on the RACE reads, yielding one entry per CDR3 protein. The data show 200,000 to 300,000 distinct CDR3 sequences, more than 6.5% seen once. As for time point: pre-sensitization, week 0. Treatment noted: therapeutic diphenylcyclopropenone sensitization with weekly scalp DPC. The starting material was whole blood, obtained in connection with sensitization to the hapten diphenylcyclopropenone (DPC). These receptors were taken from a woman between 35 and 50 years old with alopecia areata. Some clones in this sample may be carry-over from other donors' samples.

This clonotype was detected a few times. This chain joins TRBV6-2 or TRBV6-3 and TRBJ2-2; TRBD2 is a possible D gene (7 bases). The CDR3 consists of 13 residues. Trimming left V 8 bases short and J 8 bases short, with 15 bases between. CDR1 MNHEY and CDR2 SVGEGT come from the germline V gene. DNA of the CDR3: TGTGCCAGCCTATTCGCGGGGGCAGGGGAGCTGTTTTTT. Its translation: CASLFAGAGELFF.

This clonotype has at least ten counts. The chain recombines TRBV28 with TRBJ2-7; TRBD2 aligns across 8 bases. The CDR3 loop spans 17 amino acids. The V segment lost 6 bases and the J segment 3 bases; nucleotides outside the gene matches: 16. Germline V gene data show CDR1 as MDHEN and CDR2 as SYDVKM. CDR3 in DNA: TGTGCCAGCAGCCGAAGTGGAATACAAGGGACTAGCTACGAGCAGTACTTC. This codes for CASSRSGIQGTSYEQYF. The full variable domain, completed using reference TRBV28 and TRBJ2-7, is DVKVTQSSRYLVKRTGEKVFLECVQDMDHENMFWYRQDPGLGLRLIYFSYDVKMKEKGDIPEGYSVSREKKERFSLILESASTNQTSMYLCASSRSGIQGTSYEQYFGPGTRLTVT.

The table lists this clonotype with many counts. This chain connects TRBV4-1 to TRBJ2-4; 8 positions agree with TRBD1. The length of the CDR3 is 15 residues. Germline lookup yields CDR1 MGHRA and CDR2 YSYEKL. Trimming took 0 bases from V and 6 from J; bases not matched to a gene: 4. CDR3: CASSQEGTGPNIQYF. The CDR3 bases are TGCGCCAGCAGCCAAGAAGGGACAGGCCCAAACATTCAGTACTTC.

Only a few counts were recorded for this clonotype. This chain links TRBV20-1 with TRBJ1-2; D is undetermined. Per the germline V gene, CDR1 is DFQATT and CDR2 is SNEGSKA (reference sequence). CDR3 length: 14 residues. The CDR3 nucleotides read TGCAGCCTAAACCGAGTGGGGTTGGACTATGGCTACACCTTC. This sequence encodes CSLNRVGLDYGYTF.

This clonotype appeared many times. The V call is TRBV28, the J call TRBJ1-3, with 8 bases that match TRBD1. The CDR3 is made up of 13 amino acids. Germline assignment: CDR1 MDHEN and CDR2 SYDVKM. Trimming cost V 6 bases and J 4 bases; bases outside gene matches: 2. Here the CDR3 DNA reads TGTGCCAGCAGGGGGACAGGAGGAAACACCATATATTTT. It yields the protein CASRGTGGNTIYF. Full variable domain (remainder filled in from reference TRBV28 and TRBJ1-3): DVKVTQSSRYLVKRTGEKVFLECVQDMDHENMFWYRQDPGLGLRLIYFSYDVKMKEKGDIPEGYSVSREKKERFSLILESASTNQTSMYLCASRGTGGNTIYFGEGSWLTVV.

This clonotype has a handful of counts. The genes are TRBV4-1 and TRBJ2-2; the D gene is possibly TRBD1 (6 bases). V was clipped by 3 bases and J by 5 bases, with 10 bases between them. The V gene's germline CDR1 is MGHRA and CDR2 YSYEKL. The CDR3 is 14 residues long. The CDR3 is CASSQLQGTGELFF. The CDR3 nucleotides read TGCGCCAGCAGCCAGCTACAGGGTACCGGGGAGCTGTTTTTT.

This clonotype turned up a few times. The genes are TRBV14 and TRBJ2-5; D uncertain. This CDR3 is built from 14 residues. The germline V gene encodes CDR1 SGHDN and CDR2 FVKESK. The germline V and J ends were trimmed by 0 bases and 4 bases, with 9 bases remaining between them. CDR3 loop: CASSQETTRETQYF. CDR3 DNA sequence: TGTGCCAGCAGCCAAGAAACGACGCGAGAGACCCAGTACTTC.

The chain combines TRBV29-1 with TRBJ2-2; D remains unclear. Germline assignment: CDR1 SQVTM and CDR2 ANQGSEA. Between the trimmed V and J ends, which lost 5 bases and 7 bases, there was a span of 8 bases. The CDR3 runs 11 residues. In DNA form, the CDR3 reads TGCAGCGTTATGTCGGGCGGGGAGCTGTTTTTT. This sequence encodes CSVMSGGELFF.

This clonotype was counted a few times. This sequence joins TRBV28 and TRBJ2-7; D is possibly TRBD2 (6 bases). The CDR3 has 14 residues. V was shortened by 2 bases and J by 2 bases, with 10 bases between the two germline ends. In germline, CDR1 is MDHEN, CDR2 SYDVKM. The CDR3 nucleotides are TGTGCCAGCAGTTTAACTGGCGGGACCTACGAGCAGTACTTC. This sequence encodes CASSLTGGTYEQYF.

This chain joins TRBV5-1 and TRBJ1-4; D is undetermined. The CDR3 contains 14 residues. Germline loops: CDR1 SGHRS, CDR2 YFSETQ. The V and J ends lost 2 bases and 3 bases respectively, with 8 bases between them. CDR3 loop: CASSLDTSNEKLFF. The CDR3 bases are TGCGCCAGCAGCTTAGACACTTCTAATGAAAAACTGTTTTTT.